What follows are 10 T cell receptor beta chains derived from one specimen sequenced in a study of blood T cell repertoires in COVID-19. Profiling relied on immunoSEQ multiplex PCR, and the TCRdb table lists in-frame clones only, not all of them. The table shows tens of thousands of clones, with about 88% occurring only once. Material: peripheral blood. The receptors stem from a man in his 70s with acute or convalescent COVID-19.

This clone has more than one count but fewer than ten. In nucleotides, the CDR3 is TGTGCCAGCAGTTCCGGGACAGGGGGCGTCTACAATGAGCAGTTCTTC. This sequence encodes CASSSGTGGVYNEQFF. The chain links TRBV6-5 to TRBJ2-1; 12 bases fit TRBD1. In germline, CDR1 is MNHEY, CDR2 SVGAGI. The V gene end was trimmed by 4 bases and the J gene end by 3 bases; junction bases not matched to a gene: 4. The CDR3 sequence is 16 residues long.

The chain joins TRBV7-8 to TRBJ2-7; a weak D match, TRBD1 (5 bases). V was clipped by 4 bases and J by 5 bases, with 18 bases between them. Germline CDR1 and CDR2: SGHVS and FQNEAQ. The CDR3 is 15 residues long. The DNA of the CDR3 is TGTGCCAGCAGCTCTCCCCCCGCAGGGATCAACGAGCAGTACTTC. Translating gives CASSSPPAGINEQYF.

CDR3 protein: CAISAGQGYGYTF. CDR3 sequence (DNA): TGTGCCATCAGTGCCGGACAGGGCTATGGCTACACCTTC. The chain has TRBV10-3 and TRBJ1-2; 8 bases align to TRBD1. Trimming took 4 bases from V and 4 from J; bases not matched to a gene: 2. From germline, CDR1 is ENHRY and CDR2 SYGVKD. The CDR3 has 13 residues.

The gene calls are TRBV19 and TRBJ1-5, with TRBD1 as a possible D gene (6 bases). The CDR3 is made up of 13 amino acids. CDR1 and CDR2 (germline): LNHDA, SQIVND (reference sequence). V dropped 10 bases and J dropped 3 bases, with 13 bases sitting between them. CDR3 in amino acids: CAIQGDNNQPQHF. The CDR3 DNA sequence: TGTGCCATACAGGGAGATAACAATCAGCCCCAGCATTTT.

The chain joins TRBV7-9 to TRBJ1-1, with D maybe TRBD1 (5 bases). The germline gives CDR1 SEHNR, CDR2 FQNEAQ (reference sequence). Trimming shortened V by 4 bases and J by 8 bases, and 20 bases separated the two germline ends. The CDR3 extends over 15 amino acids. CDR3 loop: CASSSHIPGAGEAFF. CDR3 DNA: TGTGCCAGCAGCTCTCACATCCCTGGGGCTGGGGAAGCTTTCTTT.

V and J are TRBV12-5 and TRBJ1-1; no firm D call. In germline, CDR1 is LGHNT, CDR2 FRNRAP. Trimming pared 5 bases from V and 2 bases from J, leaving 9 bases between. This CDR3 has 13 residues. The CDR3 is CASGAGTNTEAFF. The CDR3, as DNA: TGTGCTAGTGGTGCCGGTACCAACACTGAAGCTTTCTTT.

The chain is built from TRBV30 and TRBJ2-5; the D is unclear. This CDR3 comprises 13 residues. V lost 1 base and J 5 bases, leaving 11 bases between the germline ends. Germline values: CDR1 GTSNPN, CDR2 SVGIG (reference sequence). The CDR3 nucleotides are TGTGCCTGGAGTGCCCGGTTTACGGAGACCCAGTACTTC. Its protein is CAWSARFTETQYF.

The chain links TRBV27 to TRBJ2-2, with 9 nucleotides matching TRBD1. CDR1 is MNHEY and CDR2 is SMNVEV in the germline V gene (reference sequence). This CDR3 is 16 amino acids long. Trimming took 6 bases from V and 8 from J; bases not matched to a gene: 13. The CDR3: CASRRDRGGLLGELFF. The CDR3 nucleotides are TGTGCCAGCAGGAGAGACAGGGGGGGCTTACTTGGGGAGCTGTTTTTT.

This chain connects TRBV5-5 to TRBJ1-4; a weak D match, TRBD1 (6 bases). Trimming pared 0 bases from V and 7 bases from J, leaving 10 bases between. CDR1 is SGHKS and CDR2 is YYEKEE in the germline V gene (reference sequence). The CDR3 consists of 14 residues. This chain's CDR3 is CASSLVSGVEKLFF. In DNA, the CDR3 is TGTGCCAGCAGCTTGGTGTCAGGGGTTGAAAAACTGTTTTTT.

This clone was found once. V and J are TRBV2 and TRBJ1-1; D possibly corresponds to TRBD1 (5 bases). The CDR3 covers 13 residues. V shed 6 bases and J shed 1 base, with 9 bases lying between them. Per the germline V gene, CDR1 is SNHLY and CDR2 is FYNNEI. CDR3 protein: CASRADRNTEAFF. Written as DNA, the CDR3 is TGTGCCAGCAGAGCAGACAGGAACACTGAAGCTTTCTTT.